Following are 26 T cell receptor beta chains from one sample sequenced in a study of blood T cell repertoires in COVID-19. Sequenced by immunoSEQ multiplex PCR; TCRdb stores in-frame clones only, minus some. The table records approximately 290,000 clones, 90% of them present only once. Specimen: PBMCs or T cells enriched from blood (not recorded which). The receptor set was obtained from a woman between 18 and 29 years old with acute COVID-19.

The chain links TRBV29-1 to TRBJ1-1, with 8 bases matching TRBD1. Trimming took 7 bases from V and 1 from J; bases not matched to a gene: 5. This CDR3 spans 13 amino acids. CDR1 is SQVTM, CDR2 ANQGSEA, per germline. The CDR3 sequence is CSGRTGTNTEAFF. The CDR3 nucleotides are TGCAGCGGCCGGACAGGGACGAACACTGAAGCTTTCTTT.

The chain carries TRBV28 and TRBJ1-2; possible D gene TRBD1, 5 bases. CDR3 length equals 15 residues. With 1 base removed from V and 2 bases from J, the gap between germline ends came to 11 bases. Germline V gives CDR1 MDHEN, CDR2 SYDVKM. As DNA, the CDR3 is TGTGCCAGCAGTTTATCCGGACATCCAAACTATGGCTACACCTTC. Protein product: CASSLSGHPNYGYTF.

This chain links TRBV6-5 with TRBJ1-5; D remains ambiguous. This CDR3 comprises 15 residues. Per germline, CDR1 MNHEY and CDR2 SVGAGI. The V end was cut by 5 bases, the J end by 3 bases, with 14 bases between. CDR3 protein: CASSLVPGFNQPQHF. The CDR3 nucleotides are TGTGCCAGCAGTCTAGTCCCCGGGTTCAATCAGCCCCAGCATTTT.

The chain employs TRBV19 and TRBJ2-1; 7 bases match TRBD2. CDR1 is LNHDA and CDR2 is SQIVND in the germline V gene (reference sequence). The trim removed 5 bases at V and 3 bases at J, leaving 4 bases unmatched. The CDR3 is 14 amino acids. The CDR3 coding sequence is TGTGCCAGTAGTCCGGGGGGACTCTACAATGAGCAGTTCTTC. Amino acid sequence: CASSPGGLYNEQFF.

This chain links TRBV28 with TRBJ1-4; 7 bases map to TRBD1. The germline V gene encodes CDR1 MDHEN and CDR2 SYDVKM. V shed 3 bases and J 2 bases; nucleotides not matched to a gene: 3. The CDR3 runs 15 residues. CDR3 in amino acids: CASSFRDSTNEKLFF. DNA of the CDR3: TGTGCCAGCAGTTTCCGGGACAGCACTAATGAAAAACTGTTTTTT.

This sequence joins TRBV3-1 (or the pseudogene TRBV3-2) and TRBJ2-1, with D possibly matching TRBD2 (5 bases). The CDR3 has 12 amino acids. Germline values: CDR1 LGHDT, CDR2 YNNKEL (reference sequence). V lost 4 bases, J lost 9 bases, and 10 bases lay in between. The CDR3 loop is CASSPARGEQFF. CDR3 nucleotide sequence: TGTGCCAGCAGCCCGGCCCGGGGTGAGCAGTTCTTC.

This CDR3 reads CASVDRANTEAFF. CDR3 DNA: TGTGCCAGCGTTGACAGGGCCAACACTGAAGCTTTCTTT. The J gene is TRBJ1-1, the V gene TRBV19; 7 bases fit TRBD1. The CDR3 is 13 residues long. V shed 9 bases and J 2 bases; nucleotides not matched to a gene: 6. Germline loops: CDR1 LNHDA, CDR2 SQIVND (reference sequence).

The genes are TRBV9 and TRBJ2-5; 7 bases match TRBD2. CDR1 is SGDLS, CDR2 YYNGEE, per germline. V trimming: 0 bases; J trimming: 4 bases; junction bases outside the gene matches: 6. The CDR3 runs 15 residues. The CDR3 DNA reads TGTGCCAGCAGCGTAGCTGGCGGGAGCGGAGAGACCCAGTACTTC. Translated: CASSVAGGSGETQYF.

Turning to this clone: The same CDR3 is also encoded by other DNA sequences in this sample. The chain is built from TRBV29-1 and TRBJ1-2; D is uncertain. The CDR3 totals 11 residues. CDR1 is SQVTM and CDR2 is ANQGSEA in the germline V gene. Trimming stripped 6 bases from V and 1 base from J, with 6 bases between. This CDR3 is CSVELNYGYTF. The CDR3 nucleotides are TGCAGCGTCGAGCTTAACTATGGCTACACCTTC.

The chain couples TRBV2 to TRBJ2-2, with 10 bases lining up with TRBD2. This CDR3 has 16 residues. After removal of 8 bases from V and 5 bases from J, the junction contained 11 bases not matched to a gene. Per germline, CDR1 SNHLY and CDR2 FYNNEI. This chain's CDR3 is CASFLSSGSGTGELFF. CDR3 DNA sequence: TGTGCCAGCTTCTTATCTAGCGGGAGCGGTACCGGGGAGCTGTTTTTT. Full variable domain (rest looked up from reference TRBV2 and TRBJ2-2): EPEVTQTPSHQVTQMGQEVILRCVPISNHLYFYWYRQILGQKVEFLVSFYNNEISEKSEIFDDQFSVERPDGSNFTLKIRSTKLEDSAMYFCASFLSSGSGTGELFFGEGSRLTVL.

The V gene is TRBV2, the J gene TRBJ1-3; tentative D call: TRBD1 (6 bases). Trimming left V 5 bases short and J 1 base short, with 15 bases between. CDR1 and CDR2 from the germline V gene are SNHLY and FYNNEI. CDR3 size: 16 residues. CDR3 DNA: TGTGCCAGCAGTTGGGAGACAGGAAGTTCTGGAAACACCATATATTTT. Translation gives CASSWETGSSGNTIYF.

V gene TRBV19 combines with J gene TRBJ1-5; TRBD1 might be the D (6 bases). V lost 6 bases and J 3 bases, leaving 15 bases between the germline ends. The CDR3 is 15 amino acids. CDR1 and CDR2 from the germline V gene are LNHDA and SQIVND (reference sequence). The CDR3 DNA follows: TGTGCCAGTAGGGGGGCCAGGGACATCAATCAGCCCCAGCATTTT. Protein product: CASRGARDINQPQHF.

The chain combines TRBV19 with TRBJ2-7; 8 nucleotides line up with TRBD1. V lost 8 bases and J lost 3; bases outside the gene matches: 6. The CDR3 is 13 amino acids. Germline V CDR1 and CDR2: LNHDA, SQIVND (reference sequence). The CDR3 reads CASAQGAGYEQYF. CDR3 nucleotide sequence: TGTGCCAGTGCGCAGGGGGCAGGCTACGAGCAGTACTTC.

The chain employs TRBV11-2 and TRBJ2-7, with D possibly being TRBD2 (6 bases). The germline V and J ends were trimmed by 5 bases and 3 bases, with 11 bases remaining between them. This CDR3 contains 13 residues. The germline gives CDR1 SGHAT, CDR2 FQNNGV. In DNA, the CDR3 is TGTGCCAGCAGCCCGGGACTCTACTACGAGCAGTACTTC. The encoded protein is CASSPGLYYEQYF.

CDR3 nucleotide sequence: TGTGCCAGCAGTGAAGGGGCGGGGGGCACAGATACGCAGTATTTT. It is translated as CASSEGAGGTDTQYF. The rearrangement uses TRBV2 and TRBJ2-3; TRBD2 agrees at 7 bases. This CDR3 comprises 15 residues. In germline, CDR1 is SNHLY, CDR2 FYNNEI. Unmatched junction bases numbered 2, after V lost 1 base and J lost 1 base.

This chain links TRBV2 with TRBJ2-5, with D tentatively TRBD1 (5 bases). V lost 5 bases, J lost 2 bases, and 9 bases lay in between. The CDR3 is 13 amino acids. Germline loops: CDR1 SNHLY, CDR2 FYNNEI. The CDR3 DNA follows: TGTGCCAGCAGTAAACCAGGGCAAGAGACCCAGTACTTC. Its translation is CASSKPGQETQYF.

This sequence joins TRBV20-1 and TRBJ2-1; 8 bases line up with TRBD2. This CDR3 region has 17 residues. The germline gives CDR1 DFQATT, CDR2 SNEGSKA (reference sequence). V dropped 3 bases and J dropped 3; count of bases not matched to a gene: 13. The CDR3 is CSASGVSSGFGYNEQFF. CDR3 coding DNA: TGCAGTGCTAGTGGGGTTTCTAGCGGGTTTGGCTACAATGAGCAGTTCTTC.

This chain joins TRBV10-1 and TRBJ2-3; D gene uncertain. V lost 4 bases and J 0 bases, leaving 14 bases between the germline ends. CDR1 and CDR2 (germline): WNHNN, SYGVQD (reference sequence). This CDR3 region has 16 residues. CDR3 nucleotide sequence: TGCGCCAGCAGTGGCGTGACTCCAACTAGCACAGATACGCAGTATTTT. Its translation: CASSGVTPTSTDTQYF.

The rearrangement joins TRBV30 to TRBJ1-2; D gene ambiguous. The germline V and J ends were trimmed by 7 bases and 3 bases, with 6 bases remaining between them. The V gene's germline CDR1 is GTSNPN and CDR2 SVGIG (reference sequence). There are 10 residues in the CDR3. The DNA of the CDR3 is TGTGCCTCCGGGGACTATGGCTACACCTTC. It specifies CASGDYGYTF. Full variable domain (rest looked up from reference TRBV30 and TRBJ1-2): SQTIHQWPATLVQPVGSPLSLECTVEGTSNPNLYWYRQAAGRGLQLLFYSVGIGQISSEVPQNLSASRPQDRQFILSSKKLLLSDSGFYLCASGDYGYTFGSGTRLTVV.

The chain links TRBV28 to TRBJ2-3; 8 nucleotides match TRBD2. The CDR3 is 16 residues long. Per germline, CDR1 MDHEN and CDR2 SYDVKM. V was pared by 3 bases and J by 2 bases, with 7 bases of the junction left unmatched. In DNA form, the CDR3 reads TGTGCCAGCAGTTTTGGGCTAGCGGGCCTCACAGATACGCAGTATTTT. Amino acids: CASSFGLAGLTDTQYF.

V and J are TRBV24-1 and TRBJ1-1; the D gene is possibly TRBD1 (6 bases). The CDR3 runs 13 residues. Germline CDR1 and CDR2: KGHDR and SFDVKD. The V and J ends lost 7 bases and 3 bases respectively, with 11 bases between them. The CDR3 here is CATRYRAHTEAFF. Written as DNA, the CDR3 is TGTGCCACCAGGTACAGGGCTCACACTGAAGCTTTCTTT.

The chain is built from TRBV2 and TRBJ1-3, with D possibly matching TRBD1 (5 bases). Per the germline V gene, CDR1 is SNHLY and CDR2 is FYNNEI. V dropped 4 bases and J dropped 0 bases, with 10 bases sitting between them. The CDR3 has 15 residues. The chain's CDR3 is CASSGQLFSGNTIYF. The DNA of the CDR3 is TGTGCCAGCAGTGGACAGCTATTCTCTGGAAACACCATATATTTT.

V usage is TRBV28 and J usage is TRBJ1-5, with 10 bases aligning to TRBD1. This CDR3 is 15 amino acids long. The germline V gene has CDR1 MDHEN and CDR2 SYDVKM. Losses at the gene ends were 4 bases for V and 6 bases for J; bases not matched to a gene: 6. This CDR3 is CASSSGTGVVQPQHF. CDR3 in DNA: TGTGCCAGCAGTTCCGGGACAGGGGTCGTTCAGCCCCAGCATTTT.

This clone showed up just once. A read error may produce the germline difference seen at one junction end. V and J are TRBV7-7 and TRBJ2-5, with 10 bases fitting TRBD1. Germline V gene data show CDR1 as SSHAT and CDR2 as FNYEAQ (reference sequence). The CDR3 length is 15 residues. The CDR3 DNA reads TGTGCTAGCAGCCCCGGACAGGGGGTGACGGAGACCCAGTACTTC. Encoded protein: CASSPGQGVTETQYF. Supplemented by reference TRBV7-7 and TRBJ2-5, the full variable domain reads GAGVSQSPRYKVTKRGQDVTLRCDPISSHATLYWYQQALGQGPEFLTYFNYEAQPDKSGLPSDRFSAERPEGSISTLTIQRTEQRDSAMYRCASSPGQGVTETQYFGPGTRLLVL.

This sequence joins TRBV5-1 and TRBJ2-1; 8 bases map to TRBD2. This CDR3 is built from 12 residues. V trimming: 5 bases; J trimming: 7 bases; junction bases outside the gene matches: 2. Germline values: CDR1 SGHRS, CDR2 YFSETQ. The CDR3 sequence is CASRPGGNEQFF. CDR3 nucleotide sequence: TGCGCCAGCAGACCGGGAGGGAATGAGCAGTTCTTC.

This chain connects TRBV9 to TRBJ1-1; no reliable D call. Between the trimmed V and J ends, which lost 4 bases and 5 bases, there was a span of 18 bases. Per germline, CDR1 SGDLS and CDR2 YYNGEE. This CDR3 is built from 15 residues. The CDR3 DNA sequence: TGTGCCAGCAGCACCTGGGGAGACCTGGGGACTGAAGCTTTCTTT. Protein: CASSTWGDLGTEAFF.